This T cell receptor (beta chain) was documented in a study of shared clonotypes between healthy human individuals. Using immunoSEQ multiplex PCR, the repertoire was profiled, and TCRdb retains in-frame clones only, with some absent. The repertoire includes roughly 660,000 clones, roughly 91% of them detected once, and 34% sits in the top ten. CDR1 is MDHEN and CDR2 is SYDVKM in the germline V gene. V dropped 7 bases and J dropped 13 bases, with 20 bases sitting between them. The CDR3 has 14 residues. V gene TRBV28 combines with J gene TRBJ1-6; TRBD1 is a possible D gene (5 bases). The sample was memory CD8+ T cells from PBMCs. The subset was: CD45RO+ cells pooled with CCR7-negative TemRA cells. The TCR originated in a man younger than 35 in good health. Some clones in this sample may be carry-over from other donors' samples. The CDR3 DNA reads as TGTGCCAGCATCCTGGGGGAGGCTCTAGGGCCCCTCCACTTT. Protein product: CASILGEALGPLHF.